This T cell receptor beta chain derives from a study of beta chain features in type 1 diabetes. Broader study findings: Moderately but significantly shorter TCRB CDR3s were found in Type 1 diabetes patients in all four CD4+ subsets. cDNA-based sequencing might over-represent cells highly expressing TCR.

The entirety of the isolated RNA underwent reverse transcription, so expressed TCRB transcripts were sequenced. Only in-frame clones appear in the TCRdb table, and some are missing; sequencing was by immunoSEQ multiplex PCR. This table holds around 260,000 clones, roughly 20% found once. The CDR3 has 17 amino acids. Trimming removed 1 base from V and 1 base from J, with 16 bases in between. Germline CDR1 reads LGHNA; CDR2 reads YNFKEQ. Details on this clone: Its antigen is still unknown.

The receptor was derived from a woman aged 40 to 50 with type 1 diabetes. The source material was naive CD4+ T cells from blood. V and J are TRBV4-2 and TRBJ1-2, with a weak D call TRBD1 (5 bases). This chain's CDR3 is CASSQGGSKGLNYGYTF. The CDR3 DNA follows: TGTGCCAGCAGCCAAGGGGGTTCGAAGGGACTTAACTATGGCTACACCTTC.